The present TCR beta chain was sequenced within a study of cytomegalovirus exposure and HLA in healthy donors. The PCR was carried out with 60 Vbeta primers and 13 Jbeta primers. Generated by immunoSEQ multiplex PCR, the TCRdb table keeps only in-frame clones and is missing some. The data hold 95,000 to 150,000 clones, with around 75% observed a single time. Germline-derived CDR1 and CDR2 are MNHNY and SVGAGI (reference sequence). The length of the CDR3 is 15 residues. V shed 5 bases and J shed 4 bases, with 15 bases lying between them. The chain employs TRBV6-6 and TRBJ1-5; D call uncertain. The source material was PBMCs. The receptor's source is a woman aged 50 to 65 in good health and CMV-seropositive. The CDR3 nucleotides are TGTGCCAGCAGTCTGGACGGAGGACGAAATCAGCCCCAGCATTTT. Translating gives CASSLDGGRNQPQHF.